This record concerns one T cell receptor (beta chain) sequence. At least ten counts were recorded for this clonotype. It has no known antigen specificity. No clone much larger than this one lies a single base away; base qualities are absent. The treatment or condition label, read with the paper, signifies: allogeneic hematopoietic cell transplantation with graft depleted of TCRalphabeta T cells and CD19 B cells. The transplant recipients were children given TCRalphabeta/CD19-depleted allogeneic hematopoietic cell grafts. Library preparation used PCR. Sequencing took place on an Illumina HiSeq 2500. To normalize quantification of the TCRbeta repertoire, the TCR libraries were built with molecular barcoding that relied on unique molecular identifiers. TCRdb reworked the public reads: Q25 trimming with fastp, MiXCR clone assembly, productive beta chains retained. Rows with one shared CDR3 protein collapse into an entry with the most common genes and DNA. This sample is represented by 900,000 or so distinct CDR3 sequences; about 16% of them were singletons. The ten largest clonotypes hold roughly 4.8% of the sample.

This entry belongs to a study of T-cell reconstitution after alpha-beta-depleted transplantation in children (dated by TCRdb to between 2015 and 2016). With regard to the full study: Using TCR repertoire profiling, the study quantitatively followed how T-cell immune reconstitution unfolded in children after TCRalphabeta/CD19-depleted allogeneic hematopoietic cell transplantation.

Based on the germline V gene, the CDR1 and CDR2 sequences are SQVTM and ANQGSEA. The CDR3, cysteine through phenylalanine, is 14 amino acids long. Kept here is only the CDR3 DNA, which spans 42 bases and is read in frame from base 1. A distance of 10 bases separates the germline ends of V and J, which lose 7 bases and 0 bases respectively. General study outcomes and caveats: About two months after transplant, the apparently early recovery of alphabetaT-cell counts reportedly depended on just several hundred clones that had expanded rapidly and came from non-depleted graft cells. In some patients, the high TCRbeta diversity seen at day 60 was put down to recipient T cells and intrathymic progenitors that had survived conditioning. The frequencies of hyperexpanded clones fell over the following months, and after one year, T-cell counts and TCRbeta diversity were mostly attributed to newly produced T cells.

The receptor comes from a male patient younger than 18 who had a stem cell transplant for acute lymphoblastic leukemia, so the T cells may come from the graft donor. Sequenced material: PBMCs, mostly from graft donor cells, taken 360 days after TCRalphabeta/CD19-depleted stem cell transplant. The chain couples TRBV29-1 to TRBJ2-6; the D gene is possibly TRBD1, with 5 bases matching. In nucleotide form, the sequence is TGCAGCGCTCAGACAGTCTCTGGGGCCAACGTCCTGACTTTC. Translated, it reads CSAQTVSGANVLTF.